This T cell receptor (beta chain) comes out of a study of cytomegalovirus exposure and HLA in healthy donors. Study outcomes and limitations: It is likely that the observed cluster of highly shared sequence variants was a sequencing artifact. Earlier results showed most TCR beta V segments being productive about 87% or about 30% of the time.

Primers for the PCR totalled 60 Vbeta and 13 Jbeta. Sequencing used immunoSEQ multiplex PCR; TCRdb keeps in-frame clones, though not all of them. The table has about 150,000 clones, more than 9.5% seen once; the top ten hold approximately 1.9%. There were likely unrecorded immune exposures, though donors were nominally healthy when sampled. CDR3 length equals 14 residues. J gave up 4 bases and V 2 bases, and 4 bases lay outside the gene matches. From germline, CDR1 is MNHEY and CDR2 SVGAGI. This clone showed up just a few times. Its specificity is unknown. What was sequenced was PBMCs. The chain joins TRBV6-5 to TRBJ1-1; 7 bases match TRBD1. This sequence originates from a man in his fifties in good health and CMV-seronegative. Written as DNA, the CDR3 is TGTGCCAGCAGTTACGGGACAGCGATCACTGAAGCTTTCTTT. Residues: CASSYGTAITEAFF.